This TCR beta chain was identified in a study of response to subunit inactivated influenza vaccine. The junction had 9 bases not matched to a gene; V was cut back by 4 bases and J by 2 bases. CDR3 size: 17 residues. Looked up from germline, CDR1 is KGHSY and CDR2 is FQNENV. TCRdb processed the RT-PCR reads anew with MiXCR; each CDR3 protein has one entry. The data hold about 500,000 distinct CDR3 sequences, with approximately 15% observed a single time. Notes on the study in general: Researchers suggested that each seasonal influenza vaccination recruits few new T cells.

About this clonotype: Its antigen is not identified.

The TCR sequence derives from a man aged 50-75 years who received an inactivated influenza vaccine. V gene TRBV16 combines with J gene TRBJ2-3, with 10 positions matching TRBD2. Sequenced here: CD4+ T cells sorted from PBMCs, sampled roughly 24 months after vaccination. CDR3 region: CASSPKPGTSDTDTQYF. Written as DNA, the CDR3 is TGTGCCAGCAGCCCAAAACCCGGGACTAGCGACACAGATACGCAGTATTTT.